This TCR beta chain was recorded in a study of T cell clonality in common variable immunodeficiency. Germline V gene data show CDR1 as KGHSH and CDR2 as LQKENI. V trimming: 2 bases; J trimming: 8 bases; junction bases outside the gene matches: 2. This CDR3 spans 13 amino acids. Only a few counts were recorded for this clone. Its target is not known. The CDR3 end lies 3 residues beyond the end of the read and is filled in from the germline J gene. Study conclusions and caveats: Common variable immunodeficiency TCR beta sequences reportedly had fewer deletions and N-nucleotide insertions.

Control and CVID samples contributed equal amounts of genomic DNA. Repertoires were generated with immunoSEQ multiplex PCR, while TCRdb's copy carries only in-frame clones and drops some. Recorded here are tens of thousands of clones, none singletons. This receptor was taken from a human donor with common variable immunodeficiency. This chain connects TRBV18 to TRBJ2-1, with 8 bases that match TRBD2. The source material was peripheral blood mononuclear cells. The covered CDR3 bases are TGTGCCAGCTCACCAGAACTAGCGGATGAG. Translation gives CASSPELADE. The full CDR3 reads CASSPELADEQFF.